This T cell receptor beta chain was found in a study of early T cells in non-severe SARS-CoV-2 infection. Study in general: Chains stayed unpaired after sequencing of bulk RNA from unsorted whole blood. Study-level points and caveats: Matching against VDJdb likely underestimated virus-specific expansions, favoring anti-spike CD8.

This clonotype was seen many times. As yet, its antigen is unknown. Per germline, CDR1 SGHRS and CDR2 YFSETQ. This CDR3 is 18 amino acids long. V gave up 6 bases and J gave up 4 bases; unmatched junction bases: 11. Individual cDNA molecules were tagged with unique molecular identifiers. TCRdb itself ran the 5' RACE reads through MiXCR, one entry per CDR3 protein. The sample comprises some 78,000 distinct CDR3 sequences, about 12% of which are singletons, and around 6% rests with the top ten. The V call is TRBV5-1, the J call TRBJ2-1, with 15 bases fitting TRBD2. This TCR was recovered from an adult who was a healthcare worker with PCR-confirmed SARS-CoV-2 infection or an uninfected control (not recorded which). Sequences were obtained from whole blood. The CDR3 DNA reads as TGCGCCAGCAACCTAGGACTAGCGGGAGGGGTACGATACAATGAGCAGTTCTTC. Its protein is CASNLGLAGGVRYNEQFF.